This TCR beta chain was identified during a study of shared clonotypes between healthy human individuals. This clone has more than one count but fewer than ten. CDR1 is KGHSH, CDR2 LQKENI, per germline. Unmatched junction bases numbered 8, after V lost 2 bases and J lost 4 bases. This CDR3 spans 16 amino acids. Donors included only healthy HIV-negative adults lacking recent acute infections or vaccinations. Using immunoSEQ multiplex PCR, the repertoire was profiled, and TCRdb retains in-frame clones only, with some absent. The sample lists about 520,000 clones, roughly 80% occurring once. The V and J genes are TRBV18 and TRBJ1-3; 7 bases are shared with TRBD1. The clonotype originates from a woman aged 40 to 50 in good health. Some clones in this sample may be carry-over from other donors' samples. Sequencing used PBMCs. The CDR3, as DNA: TGTGCCAGCTCACCAACGACAGGGCAGCCAGGAAACACCATATATTTT. Its translation: CASSPTTGQPGNTIYF.